The T cell receptor beta chain described here comes from a study of blood T cells in healthy people across ages. It was with a sample-barcoded 5' primer and a J-beta primer mix that a second PCR of about 6 to 12 cycles was run. TCRdb re-called the 5' RACE reads with MiXCR, one entry per CDR3 protein. Altogether around 280,000 distinct CDR3 sequences are present, 25% to 30% being singletons, with the ten largest covering approximately 28%. Broader study findings: Donor CMV status, an unknown factor, possibly confounded changes in expanded clonotypes. Because sorting was not performed, PBMCs prevented conclusive naive versus antigen-experienced comparison.

The trim removed 4 bases at V and 4 bases at J, leaving 0 bases unmatched. The CDR3 has 13 residues. In germline, CDR1 is SQVTM, CDR2 ANQGSEA. For this clonotype: What it recognizes is unknown.

The sample comprised blood. The TCR sequence derives from a woman in her 70s in good health. The chain carries TRBV29-1 and TRBJ2-3; 12 bases align to TRBD2. The CDR3 loop reads CSVGLAGADTQYF. CDR3 coding DNA: TGCAGCGTTGGACTAGCGGGAGCAGATACGCAGTATTTT.